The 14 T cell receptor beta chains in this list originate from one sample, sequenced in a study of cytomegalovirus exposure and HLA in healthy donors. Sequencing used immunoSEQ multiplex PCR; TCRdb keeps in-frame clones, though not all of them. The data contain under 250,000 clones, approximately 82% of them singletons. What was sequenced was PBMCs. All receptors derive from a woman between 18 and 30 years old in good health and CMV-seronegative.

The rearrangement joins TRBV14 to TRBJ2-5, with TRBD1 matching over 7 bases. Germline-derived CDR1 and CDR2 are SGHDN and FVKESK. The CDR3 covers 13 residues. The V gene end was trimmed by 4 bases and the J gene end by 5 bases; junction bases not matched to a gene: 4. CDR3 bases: TGTGCCAGCAGCCTGTACAGGGGTGAGACCCAGTACTTC. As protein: CASSLYRGETQYF.

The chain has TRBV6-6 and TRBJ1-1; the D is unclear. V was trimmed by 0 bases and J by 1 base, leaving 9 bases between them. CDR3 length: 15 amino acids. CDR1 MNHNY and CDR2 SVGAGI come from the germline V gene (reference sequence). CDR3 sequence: CASSYSGIQNTEAFF. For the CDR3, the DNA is TGTGCCAGCAGTTACTCCGGCATCCAGAACACTGAAGCTTTCTTT.

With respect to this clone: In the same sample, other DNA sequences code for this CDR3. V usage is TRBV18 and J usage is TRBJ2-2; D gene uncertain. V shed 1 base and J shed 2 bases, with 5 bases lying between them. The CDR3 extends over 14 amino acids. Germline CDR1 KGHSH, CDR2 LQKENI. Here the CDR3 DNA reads TGTGCCAGCTCACCACAACGAAACACCGGGGAGCTGTTTTTT. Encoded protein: CASSPQRNTGELFF.

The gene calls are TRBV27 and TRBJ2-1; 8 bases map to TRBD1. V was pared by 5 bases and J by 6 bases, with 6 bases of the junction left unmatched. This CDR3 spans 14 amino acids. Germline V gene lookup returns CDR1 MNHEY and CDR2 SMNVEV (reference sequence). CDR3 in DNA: TGTGCCAGCAGTCCCCTCGGACAGGGCAATGAGCAGTTCTTC. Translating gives CASSPLGQGNEQFF.

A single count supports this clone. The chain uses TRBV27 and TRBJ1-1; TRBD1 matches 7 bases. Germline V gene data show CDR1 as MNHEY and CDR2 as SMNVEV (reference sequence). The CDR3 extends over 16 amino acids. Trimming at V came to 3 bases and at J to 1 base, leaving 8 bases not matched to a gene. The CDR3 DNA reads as TGTGCCAGCAGTTTCATTCGGGGACAGAAGAACACTGAAGCTTTCTTT. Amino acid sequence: CASSFIRGQKNTEAFF.

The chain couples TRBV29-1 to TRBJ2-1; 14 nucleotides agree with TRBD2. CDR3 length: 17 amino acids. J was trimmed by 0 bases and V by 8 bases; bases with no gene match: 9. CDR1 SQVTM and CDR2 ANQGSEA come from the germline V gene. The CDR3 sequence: CSLGLAGVLSSYNEQFF. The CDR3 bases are TGCAGCCTGGGACTAGCGGGGGTTTTGAGCTCCTACAATGAGCAGTTCTTC.

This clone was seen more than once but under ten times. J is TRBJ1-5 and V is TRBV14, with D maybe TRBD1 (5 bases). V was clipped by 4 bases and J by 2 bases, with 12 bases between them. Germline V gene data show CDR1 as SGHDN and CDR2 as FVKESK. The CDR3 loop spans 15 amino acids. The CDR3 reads CASSRVGGGNQPQHF. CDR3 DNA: TGTGCCAGCAGCCGAGTCGGGGGAGGCAATCAGCCCCAGCATTTT.

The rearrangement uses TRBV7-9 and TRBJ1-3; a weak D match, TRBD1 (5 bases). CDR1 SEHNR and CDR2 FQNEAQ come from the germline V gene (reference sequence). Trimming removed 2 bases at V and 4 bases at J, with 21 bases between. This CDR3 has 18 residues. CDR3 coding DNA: TGTGCCAGCAGCTTACCGGGACGTAGGGATTCTCCCGGAAACACCATATATTTT. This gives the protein CASSLPGRRDSPGNTIYF.

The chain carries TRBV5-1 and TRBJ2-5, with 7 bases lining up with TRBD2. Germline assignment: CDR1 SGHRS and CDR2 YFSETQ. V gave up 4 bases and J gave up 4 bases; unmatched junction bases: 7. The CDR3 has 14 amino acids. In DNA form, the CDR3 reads TGCGCCAGCAGCGAACGGACTAGTCCAGAGACCCAGTACTTC. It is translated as CASSERTSPETQYF. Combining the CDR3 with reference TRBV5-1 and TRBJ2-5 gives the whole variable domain KAGVTQTPRYLIKTRGQQVTLSCSPISGHRSVSWYQQTPGQGLQFLFEYFSETQRNKGNFPGRFSGRQFSNSRSEMNVSTLELGDSALYLCASSERTSPETQYFGPGTRLLVL.

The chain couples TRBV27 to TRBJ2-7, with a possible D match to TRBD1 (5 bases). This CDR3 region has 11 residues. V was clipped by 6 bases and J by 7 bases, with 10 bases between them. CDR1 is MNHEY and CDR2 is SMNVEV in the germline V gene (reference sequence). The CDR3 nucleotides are TGTGCCAGCAGCTTGGGGCTGGAGCAGTACTTC. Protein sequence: CASSLGLEQYF.

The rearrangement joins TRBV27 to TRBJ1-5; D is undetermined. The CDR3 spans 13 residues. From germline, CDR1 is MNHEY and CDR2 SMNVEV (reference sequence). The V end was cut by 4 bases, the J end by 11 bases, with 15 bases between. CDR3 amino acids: CASSSGGSTAQHF. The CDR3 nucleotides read TGTGCCAGCAGTTCGGGAGGAAGTACGGCCCAGCATTTT.

In DNA, the CDR3 is TGTGCCAGCAGCCCCCCGGTCGGGACGGGGACCTACAATGAGCAGTTCTTC. Protein product: CASSPPVGTGTYNEQFF. V and J are TRBV5-4 and TRBJ2-1; D is perhaps TRBD1 or TRBD2 (5 bases each). V was cut by 4 bases and J by 2 bases, with 19 bases left in between. The CDR3 sequence is 17 residues long. The germline gives CDR1 SGHNT, CDR2 YYREEE (reference sequence).

The CDR3 here is CAWSRTVSYEQYF. The CDR3 nucleotides read TGTGCCTGGAGTCGGACAGTCTCCTACGAGCAGTACTTC. V is TRBV30 and J is TRBJ2-7; the D gene is possibly TRBD1 (6 bases). The CDR3 has 13 residues. With 2 bases removed from V and 0 bases from J, the gap between germline ends came to 8 bases. Germline CDR1 is GTSNPN and CDR2 is SVGIG (reference sequence).

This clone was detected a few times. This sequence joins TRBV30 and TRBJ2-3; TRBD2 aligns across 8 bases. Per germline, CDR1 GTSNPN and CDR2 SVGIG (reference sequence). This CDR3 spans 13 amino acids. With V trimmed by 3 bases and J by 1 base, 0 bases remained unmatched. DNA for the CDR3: TGTGCCTGGAGCGGGGGGGGCACAGATACGCAGTATTTT. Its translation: CAWSGGGTDTQYF.